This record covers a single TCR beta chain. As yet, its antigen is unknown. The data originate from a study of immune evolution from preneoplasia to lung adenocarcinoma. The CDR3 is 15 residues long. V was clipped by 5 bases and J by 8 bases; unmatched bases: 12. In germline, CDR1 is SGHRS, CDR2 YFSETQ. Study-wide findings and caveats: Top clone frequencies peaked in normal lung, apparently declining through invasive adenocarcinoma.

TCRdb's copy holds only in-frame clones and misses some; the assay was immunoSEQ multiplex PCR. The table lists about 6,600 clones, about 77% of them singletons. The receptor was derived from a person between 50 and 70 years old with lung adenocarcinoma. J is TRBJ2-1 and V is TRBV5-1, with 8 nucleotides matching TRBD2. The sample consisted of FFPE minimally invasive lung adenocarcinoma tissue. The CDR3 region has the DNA TGCGCCAGCAGTTTGCCGGGAGGGCCGGTCGATGAGCAGTTCTTC. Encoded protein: CASSLPGGPVDEQFF.